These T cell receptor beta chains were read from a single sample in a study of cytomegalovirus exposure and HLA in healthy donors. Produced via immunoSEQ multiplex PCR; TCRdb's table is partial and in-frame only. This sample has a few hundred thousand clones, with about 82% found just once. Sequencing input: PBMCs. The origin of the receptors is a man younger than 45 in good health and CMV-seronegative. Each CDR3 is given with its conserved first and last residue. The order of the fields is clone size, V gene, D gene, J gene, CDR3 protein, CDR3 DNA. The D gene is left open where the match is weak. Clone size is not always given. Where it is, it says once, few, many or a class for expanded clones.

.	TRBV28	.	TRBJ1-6	CASRLTVVNSPLHF	TGTGCCAGCAGGCTAACGGTGGTTAATTCACCCCTCCACTTT
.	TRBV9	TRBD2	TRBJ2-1	CASSVVLAGGYEQFF	TGTGCCAGCAGCGTAGTACTAGCGGGGGGCTATGAGCAGTTCTTC
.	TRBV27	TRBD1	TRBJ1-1	CASREQGTANTEAFF	TGTGCCAGCAGGGAGCAGGGGACAGCGAACACTGAAGCTTTCTTT
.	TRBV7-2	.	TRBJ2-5	CASSLRGAGAFGETQYF	TGTGCCAGCAGCCTACGTGGGGCGGGGGCCTTCGGGGAGACCCAGTACTTC
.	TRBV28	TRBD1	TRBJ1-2	CASSFTVGQGGYTF	TGTGCCAGCAGTTTTACTGTAGGACAGGGTGGCTACACCTTC
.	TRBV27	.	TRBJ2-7	CASSFAGRYEQYF	TGTGCCAGCAGTTTTGCAGGTCGCTACGAGCAGTACTTC
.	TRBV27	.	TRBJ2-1	CASSLIGRSYNEQFF	TGTGCCAGCAGTTTAATAGGGAGGAGCTACAATGAGCAGTTCTTC
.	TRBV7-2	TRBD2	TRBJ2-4	CASSLEGLAGGRAKNIQYF	TGTGCCAGCAGCTTAGAGGGACTAGCGGGGGGGCGGGCCAAAAACATTCAGTACTTC
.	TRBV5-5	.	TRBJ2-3	CASSLEQRKYF	TGTGCCAGCAGCTTAGAACAACGAAAGTATTTT
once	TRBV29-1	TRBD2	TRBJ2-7	CSAGGRGSSYEQYF	TGCAGCGCGGGGGGGCGGGGGAGCTCCTACGAGCAGTACTTC
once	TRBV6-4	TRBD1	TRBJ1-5	CASSPGTGPNQPQHF	TGTGCCAGCAGTCCCGGGACAGGGCCCAATCAGCCCCAGCATTTT
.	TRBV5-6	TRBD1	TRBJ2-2	CASSLAGQGDTGELFF	TGTGCCAGCAGCTTGGCGGGACAGGGGGACACCGGGGAGCTGTTTTTT
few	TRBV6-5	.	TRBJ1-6	CASRRQSNSPLHF	TGTGCCAGCAGGAGACAGAGTAATTCACCCCTCCACTTT
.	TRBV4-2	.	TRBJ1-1	CASSQTRGRSTEAFF	TGTGCCAGCAGCCAAACTCGCGGGAGAAGCACTGAAGCTTTCTTT
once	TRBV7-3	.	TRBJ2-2	CASSLQGANTGELFF	TGTGCCAGCAGCTTACAGGGCGCGAACACCGGGGAGCTGTTTTTT
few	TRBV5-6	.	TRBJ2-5	CASSLVQETQYF	TGTGCCAGCAGCTTGGTCCAGGAGACCCAGTACTTC
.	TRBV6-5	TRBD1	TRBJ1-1	CASSYPGQGPAEAFF	TGTGCCAGCAGTTACCCAGGACAGGGGCCGGCTGAAGCTTTCTTT
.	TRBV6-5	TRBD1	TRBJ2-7	CASSPGQGSPYEQYF	TGTGCCAGCAGCCCCGGACAGGGGTCCCCCTACGAGCAGTACTTC
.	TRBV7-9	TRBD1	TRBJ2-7	CASSDTGGRSSYEQYF	TGTGCCAGCAGCGACACAGGGGGCCGTAGCTCCTACGAGCAGTACTTC
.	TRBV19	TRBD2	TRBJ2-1	CASSGASGWTAYNEQFF	TGTGCCAGTAGTGGGGCTAGCGGGTGGACCGCCTACAATGAGCAGTTCTTC
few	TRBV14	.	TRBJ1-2	CASSQTGFRYGYTF	TGTGCCAGCAGCCAAACAGGGTTTCGCTATGGCTACACCTTC
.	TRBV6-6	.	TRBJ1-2	CATLRSVGAGYTF	TGTGCCACCTTAAGGTCTGTGGGGGCTGGCTACACCTTC
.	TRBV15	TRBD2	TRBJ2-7	CATSNPTGLAGGILSYEQYF	TGTGCCACCAGCAACCCTACGGGACTAGCGGGGGGGATCCTCTCCTACGAGCAGTACTTC
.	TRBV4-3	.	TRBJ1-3	CASSQGRTGSGNTIYF	TGCGCCAGCAGCCAAGGTCGAACAGGGAGCGGAAACACCATATATTTT
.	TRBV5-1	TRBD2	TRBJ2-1	CASNFGGASYNEQFF	TGCGCCAGCAACTTCGGGGGGGCGTCCTACAATGAGCAGTTCTTC
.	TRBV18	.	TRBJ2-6	CASSSTVSGASVLTF	TGTGCCAGCTCATCTACAGTCTCTGGGGCCAGCGTCCTGACTTTC
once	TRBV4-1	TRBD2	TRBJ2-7	CASSYIAGVTYEQYF	TGCGCCAGCAGCTACATAGCGGGGGTTACCTACGAGCAGTACTTC
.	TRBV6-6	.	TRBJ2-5	CASIPGGAMKETQYF	TGTGCCAGCATCCCCGGGGGAGCCATGAAAGAGACCCAGTACTTC
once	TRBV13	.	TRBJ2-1	CAVSGGASSYNEQFF	TGTGCCGTGAGTGGGGGGGCAAGCTCCTACAATGAGCAGTTCTTC
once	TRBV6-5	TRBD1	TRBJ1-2	CASTQGDRGRGYTF	TGTGCCAGCACCCAGGGGGACAGGGGACGGGGCTACACCTTC
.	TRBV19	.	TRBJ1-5	CASSTRGGLGPQHF	TGTGCCAGTAGTACGCGGGGGGGATTGGGGCCCCAGCATTTT
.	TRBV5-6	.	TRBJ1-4	CASSLGSGLINEKLFF	TGTGCCAGCAGCTTGGGGTCAGGCTTAATTAATGAAAAACTGTTTTTT